These T cell receptor beta chains were read from a single sample in a study of molecular identifiers for immune sequencing clone quantification. Each CDR3 protein gets one entry after TCRdb re-called the PCR reads with MiXCR. There are over 600,000 distinct CDR3 sequences in the sample; less than 20% occur only once, and roughly 0.9% lies in the top ten. The sample comprised naive CD8+ T cells from blood, with Jurkat cell RNA spiked in. These receptors all stem from a human donor in good health. Some libraries in this study had Jurkat cell RNA spiked in. The CDR3 runs from the conserved cysteine through the conserved F or W. Fields, in order: clone size, D gene, V gene, J gene, CDR3 DNA, CDR3 protein. A D gene is named only where the DNA matches it firmly. The listing skips clone size in some rows; elsewhere it reads once, few, many or a size class.

size: many
D: NA
V: TRBV12-3/TRBV12-4
J: TRBJ2-7
DNA: TGTGCCAGCAGTACGGACAGAATCACCGGCTACGAGCAGTACTTC
CDR3: CASSTDRITGYEQYF

size: many
D: NA
V: TRBV30
J: TRBJ1-1
DNA: TGTGCCTGGATACCCCCTGGAAGGGCGGTGTTGAGCGCTGAAGCTTTCTTT
CDR3: CAWIPPGRAVLSAEAFF

size: many
D: NA
V: TRBV5-4
J: TRBJ1-1
DNA: TGTGCCAGCAGCCAGACCGGGACGGCGAACACTGAAGCTTTCTTT
CDR3: CASSQTGTANTEAFF

size: few
D: TRBD1
V: TRBV25-1
J: TRBJ2-7
DNA: TGTGCCAGCAGTGAAACGGGACAGCTGTTTTCCAAGCAGTACTTC
CDR3: CASSETGQLFSKQYF

size: NA
D: NA
V: TRBV7-9
J: TRBJ1-1
DNA: TGTGCCAGCAGCGACAGATTGGGCCCGAATGAAGCTTTCTTT
CDR3: CASSDRLGPNEAFF

size: many
D: NA
V: TRBV3-1
J: TRBJ2-2
DNA: TGTGCCAGCACTAACCAACTCCGGGGCCAGCCAGAAGGGACCGGGGAGCTGTTTTTT
CDR3: CASTNQLRGQPEGTGELFF

size: many
D: TRBD1
V: TRBV6-5
J: TRBJ2-2
DNA: TGTGCCAGCAGGCTGACAGGGCTGAACACCGGGGAGCTGTTTTTT
CDR3: CASRLTGLNTGELFF

size: NA
D: NA
V: TRBV15
J: TRBJ1-4
DNA: TGTGCCACCGCCTCTCAGTCGGGGGCAACTAATGAAAAACTGTTTTTT
CDR3: CATASQSGATNEKLFF

size: NA
D: NA
V: TRBV7-6
J: TRBJ1-1
DNA: TGTGCCAGCAGCTTAGCGATCCACCTTGGTTATAGGGTTGAAGCTTTCTTT
CDR3: CASSLAIHLGYRVEAFF

size: many
D: NA
V: TRBV6-5
J: TRBJ2-3
DNA: TGTGCCAGCAGTGACGCACGGAGAGACACAGATACGCAGTATTTT
CDR3: CASSDARRDTDTQYF

size: many
D: NA
V: TRBV6-2/TRBV6-3
J: TRBJ1-1
DNA: TGTGCCAGCAGTTACTCAGTGATTGAAGCTTTCTTT
CDR3: CASSYSVIEAFF

size: many
D: TRBD2
V: TRBV9
J: TRBJ2-2
DNA: TGTGCCAGCAGCGTAGGAGGACTAGCGGCCGGGGAGCTGTTTTTT
CDR3: CASSVGGLAAGELFF

size: few
D: TRBD2
V: TRBV28
J: TRBJ2-7
DNA: TGTGCCAGCAGTTCCCCCGGACTAGCGGACCTCGAGCAGTACTTC
CDR3: CASSSPGLADLEQYF

size: NA
D: TRBD1
V: TRBV28
J: TRBJ2-4
DNA: TGTGCCAGCAGACCAAGGACAGGAGAGGAAAGCATTCAGTACTTC
CDR3: CASRPRTGEESIQYF

size: few
D: NA
V: TRBV12-3/TRBV12-4
J: TRBJ1-1
DNA: TGTGCCAGCAGTCCGCAATCAGGGGCCACTGAAGCTTTCTTT
CDR3: CASSPQSGATEAFF

size: few
D: NA
V: TRBV6-2/TRBV6-3
J: TRBJ1-2
DNA: TGTGCCAGCACCATCTTACCGTCGACAGGAAATGGCTACACCTTC
CDR3: CASTILPSTGNGYTF

size: many
D: TRBD2
V: TRBV4-1
J: TRBJ2-7
DNA: TGCGCCAGCAGCCATCCCGGGACTAGCCAGTACGAGCAGTACTTC
CDR3: CASSHPGTSQYEQYF

size: NA
D: NA
V: TRBV19
J: TRBJ2-7
DNA: TGTGCCAGTAGTATTGACAAAGACTACGAGCAGTACTTC
CDR3: CASSIDKDYEQYF

size: NA
D: NA
V: TRBV10-2
J: TRBJ1-1
DNA: TGCGCCAGCAGCGACTACACAATGAACACTGAAGCTTTCTTT
CDR3: CASSDYTMNTEAFF

size: NA
D: NA
V: TRBV6-1
J: TRBJ2-6
DNA: TGTGCCAGCAGTGAAAACAGGGGAGGAGCTGGGGCCAACGTCCTGACTTTC
CDR3: CASSENRGGAGANVLTF

size: NA
D: NA
V: TRBV11-2
J: TRBJ2-3
DNA: TGTGCCAGCAGCTTAGGGGGGGTAACAGATACGCAGTATTTT
CDR3: CASSLGGVTDTQYF

size: NA
D: NA
V: TRBV4-1
J: TRBJ2-1
DNA: TGCGCCAGCAGCCAAGACTGGGGGGGGGCCGTGGGGGGAAGGGATGAGCAGTTCTTC
CDR3: CASSQDWGGAVGGRDEQFF

size: NA
D: NA
V: TRBV11-3
J: TRBJ2-2
DNA: TGTGCCAGCAGCTTAGTACGTTGGGGGGCGAGCGGCACCGGGGAGCTGTTTTTT
CDR3: CASSLVRWGASGTGELFF

size: many
D: NA
V: TRBV6-2/TRBV6-3
J: TRBJ1-1
DNA: TGTGCCAGCAGTGAGGCCATCCTGATGAACACTGAAGCTTTCTTT
CDR3: CASSEAILMNTEAFF

size: few
D: TRBD2
V: TRBV12-3/TRBV12-4
J: TRBJ2-1
DNA: TGTGCCAGCAGCCCGACTAGCGGGGGCCCCTTAGATGAGCAGTTCTTC
CDR3: CASSPTSGGPLDEQFF

size: many
D: NA
V: TRBV6-1
J: TRBJ1-5
DNA: TGTGCCAGCAGTCCCCGAGGAGGGAGCAATCAGCCCCAGCATTTT
CDR3: CASSPRGGSNQPQHF

size: many
D: NA
V: TRBV12-3/TRBV12-4
J: TRBJ1-2
DNA: TGTGCCAGCAGTTACAGACCGTCCGATGGGGATGGCTACACCTTC
CDR3: CASSYRPSDGDGYTF

size: many
D: NA
V: TRBV5-1
J: TRBJ2-6
DNA: TGCGCCAGCAGCTTGGAACTGGGCCAAACTTCTGGGGCCAACGTCCTGACTTTC
CDR3: CASSLELGQTSGANVLTF

size: few
D: TRBD1
V: TRBV6-2/TRBV6-3
J: TRBJ2-5
DNA: TGTGCCAGCAGCCGCTGGGACAGGGAAGAGACCCAGTACTTC
CDR3: CASSRWDREETQYF

size: many
D: NA
V: TRBV12-3/TRBV12-4
J: TRBJ1-6
DNA: TGTGCCAGCAGTCGCCAGGTTCTGGATTCACCCCTCCACTTT
CDR3: CASSRQVLDSPLHF

size: many
D: NA
V: TRBV2
J: TRBJ1-6
DNA: TGTGCCAGCAGTGAATGGGGTATCGATTCACCCCTCCACTTT
CDR3: CASSEWGIDSPLHF

size: many
D: NA
V: TRBV7-9
J: TRBJ2-7
DNA: TGTGCCAGCAGCCCGAAGACGGACTACGAGCAGTACTTC
CDR3: CASSPKTDYEQYF

size: many
D: TRBD1
V: TRBV29-1
J: TRBJ2-7
DNA: TGCAGCGTTGAAACCGGGACAGGGTTGATGTACGAGCAGTACTTC
CDR3: CSVETGTGLMYEQYF

size: NA
D: NA
V: TRBV2
J: TRBJ2-5
DNA: TGTGCCAGCAGTGAAACAGATTCCCAAGAGACCCAGTACTTC
CDR3: CASSETDSQETQYF

size: NA
D: NA
V: TRBV19
J: TRBJ1-3
DNA: TGTGCCAGTAGTATGGGGGCCTCTGGAAACACCATATATTTT
CDR3: CASSMGASGNTIYF

size: few
D: TRBD1
V: TRBV19
J: TRBJ1-1
DNA: TGTGCCAGTACCAGGGGGATCACTGAAGCTTTCTTT
CDR3: CASTRGITEAFF

size: many
D: TRBD1
V: TRBV18
J: TRBJ2-7
DNA: TGTGCCAGCTACGCAGGGGGCGGTTTCTACGAGCAGTACTTC
CDR3: CASYAGGGFYEQYF